This TCR beta chain is drawn from a study of OX40 agonist ivuxolimab in advanced cancers. Overall study: Participants could have had prior anti-PD-1, anti-PD-L1 or anti-CTLA-4 therapy, and 40% had some. Two cutaneous melanoma patients and one hepatocellular carcinoma patient, three in all, had partial responses. General observations from the study: Researchers did not determine the expanded peripheral T cells' antigen specificity. Blood T cells, both CD4+ and CD8+, expanded clonally by week 6 at 0.1 to 3.0 mg/kg.

About this clone: Antigen: not known.

Some clones are missing from TCRdb's copy, which holds only in-frame ones; the method was immunoSEQ multiplex PCR. The sample holds under 95,000 clones; under 95% are singletons and the top ten take about 8.7%. Germline CDR1 SGHNT, CDR2 YYREEE (reference sequence). This CDR3 contains 13 residues. The V end lost 3 bases, the J end lost 4 bases, and 10 bases lay between the germline ends. The sequence was collected from an adult with an advanced solid tumor such as melanoma, head and neck, liver or kidney cancer. This chain joins TRBV5-4 and TRBJ1-1; D remains ambiguous. The sample was CD4+ or CD8+ T cells sorted from blood, taken in a trial of the OX40 agonist ivuxolimab. CDR3 bases: TGTGCCAGCAGCTCCCCGTCAGGCACTGAAGCTTTCTTT. Translating gives CASSSPSGTEAFF.